This T cell receptor beta chain was observed in a study of blood T cell repertoires in COVID-19. Profiling relied on immunoSEQ multiplex PCR, and the TCRdb table lists in-frame clones only, not all of them. Of 130,000 to 150,000 clones listed, 80% to 90% are singletons. The CDR3 has 15 residues. Germline V gene data show CDR1 as LNHDA and CDR2 as SQIVND (reference sequence). Unmatched junction bases numbered 10, after V lost 5 bases and J lost 6 bases. In its sample, this clone was seen a few times. The sample was PBMCs or T cells enriched from blood (not recorded which). The chain recombines TRBV19 with TRBJ2-5, with TRBD1 identical over 9 bases. This clonotype was sampled from a man aged 55 to 70 who had recovered from COVID-19. The CDR3 bases are TGTGCCAGTAGTCCCCGGGACAGGGCATTACAGACCCAGTACTTC. Amino acid sequence: CASSPRDRALQTQYF.